The clone carrying this TCR beta chain turned up a few times. Its antigen is as yet unknown. The data derive from a study of early stage breast cancer tumors. Overall study results and limits: Enriched TCRB sequences shared across patients were mostly commonly generated sequences.

The method was immunoSEQ multiplex PCR; TCRdb's version includes in-frame clones alone and lacks a portion of them. Of around 40,000 clones in the sample, under 80% are singletons; the top ten hold over 6%. Germline values: CDR1 MNHEY, CDR2 SMNVEV (reference sequence). This CDR3 contains 13 residues. Trimming removed 5 bases at V and 4 bases at J, with 12 bases between. The sequencing sample was made of blood. This chain connects TRBV27 to TRBJ2-7; no clear D. The receptor's source is a person aged 55 to 69 with breast cancer. CDR3: CASSLREGYEQYF. The CDR3 DNA sequence: TGTGCCAGCAGTCTCAGAGAAGGTTACGAGCAGTACTTC.